This is a list of T cell receptor beta chains from one sample in a study of human T cells and chemical hapten exposure. MiXCR, run by TCRdb on the RACE reads, gives a single entry per CDR3 protein. Of roughly 360,000 distinct CDR3 sequences in the sample, roughly 4.8% are singletons; the top ten hold approximately 2.1%. The sample was whole blood, taken in connection with sensitization to the hapten diphenylcyclopropenone (DPC). These receptors originate from a woman between 45 and 65 years old with alopecia areata. Some clones in this sample may be carry-over from other donors' samples. CDR3s include the opening cysteine and the closing phenylalanine or tryptophan. Fields, in order: V gene, J gene, clone size, D gene, CDR3 DNA, CDR3 protein. The D gene is left open where the match is weak. The size field is filled for only some rows; it gives once, few, many or a size class.

V: TRBV12-3/TRBV12-4
J: TRBJ2-2
size: many
D: -
DNA: TGTGCCAGCAGTTTCGGGGACACCGGGGAGCTGTTTTTT
CDR3: CASSFGDTGELFF

V: TRBV6-5
J: TRBJ2-7
size: many
D: -
DNA: TGTGCCAGCAGCTACCACTCCGGACCCACTCTTTCGGAGCAGTACTTC
CDR3: CASSYHSGPTLSEQYF

V: TRBV5-1
J: TRBJ1-2
size: -
D: -
DNA: TGCGCCAGCACCCCCTGGGCAGATCCAGCTAACTATGGCTACACCTTC
CDR3: CASTPWADPANYGYTF

V: TRBV5-1
J: TRBJ2-5
size: many
D: -
DNA: TGCGCCAGCAGTTCCACTGGGACTCAAGAGACCCAGTACTTC
CDR3: CASSSTGTQETQYF

V: TRBV6-6
J: TRBJ1-3
size: few
D: -
DNA: TGTGCCAGCAGCCGAAACTCTGGAAACACCATATATTTT
CDR3: CASSRNSGNTIYF

V: TRBV7-6
J: TRBJ1-1
size: many
D: -
DNA: TGTGCCAGCAGCCCCCCGGGGTCCACTGAAGCTTTCTTT
CDR3: CASSPPGSTEAFF

V: TRBV12-3/TRBV12-4
J: TRBJ2-1
size: few
D: -
DNA: TGTGCCAGCAGGCAAGGAGCCGAGCAGTTCTTC
CDR3: CASRQGAEQFF

V: TRBV7-9
J: TRBJ2-1
size: -
D: TRBD1
DNA: TGTGCCAGCAGCCACAGACAGGGGGAACAGGGTGAGCAGTTCTTC
CDR3: CASSHRQGEQGEQFF

V: TRBV29-1
J: TRBJ2-1
size: -
D: -
DNA: TGCAGCGTGGGCGACAGGAGCTACAATGAGCAGTTCTTC
CDR3: CSVGDRSYNEQFF

V: TRBV12-3/TRBV12-4
J: TRBJ1-6
size: -
D: TRBD1
DNA: TGTGCCAGCAGTAGTGACAGGGCGGTTTCACCCCTCCACTTT
CDR3: CASSSDRAVSPLHF

V: TRBV5-4
J: TRBJ2-7
size: many
D: TRBD2
DNA: TGTGCCAGCAGACCTAGCGGGAGCTCCTACGAGCAGTACTTC
CDR3: CASRPSGSSYEQYF

V: TRBV28
J: TRBJ1-2
size: many
D: -
DNA: TGTGCCAGCAGTAAGGACCGGTATGGCTACACCTTC
CDR3: CASSKDRYGYTF